This TCR beta chain was profiled in a study of radiation and T cells in renal cell carcinoma. Study-wide context: Nephrectomy followed 15 Gy stereotactic body radiation by 4 weeks. Whole-study results and caveats: Top tumor clonotypes rose in blood 2 weeks post-radiation, then contracted.

To note about this clone: The antigen remains undetermined.

Time point reported: baseline pretreatment blood. As for treatment: 15 Gy SBRT to primary tumor, nephrectomy 4 weeks later. The data were produced by immunoSEQ multiplex PCR, yet TCRdb's version contains in-frame clones alone and is incomplete. Among 130,000 or so clones listed, around four fifths were seen once. Germline values: CDR1 MNHNY, CDR2 SVGAGI (reference sequence). V gave up 6 bases and J gave up 5 bases; unmatched junction bases: 7. This CDR3 comprises 14 residues. This chain uses TRBV6-6 with TRBJ1-3; 7 nucleotides align to TRBD1. This TCR derives from a woman aged 45-60 years with renal cell carcinoma. Sample: blood, taken from a patient whose treatment included radiotherapy and nephrectomy. The CDR3 DNA is TGTGCCAGCAGGGGGGACAGACGGAGAAACACCATATATTTT. Residues: CASRGDRRRNTIYF.